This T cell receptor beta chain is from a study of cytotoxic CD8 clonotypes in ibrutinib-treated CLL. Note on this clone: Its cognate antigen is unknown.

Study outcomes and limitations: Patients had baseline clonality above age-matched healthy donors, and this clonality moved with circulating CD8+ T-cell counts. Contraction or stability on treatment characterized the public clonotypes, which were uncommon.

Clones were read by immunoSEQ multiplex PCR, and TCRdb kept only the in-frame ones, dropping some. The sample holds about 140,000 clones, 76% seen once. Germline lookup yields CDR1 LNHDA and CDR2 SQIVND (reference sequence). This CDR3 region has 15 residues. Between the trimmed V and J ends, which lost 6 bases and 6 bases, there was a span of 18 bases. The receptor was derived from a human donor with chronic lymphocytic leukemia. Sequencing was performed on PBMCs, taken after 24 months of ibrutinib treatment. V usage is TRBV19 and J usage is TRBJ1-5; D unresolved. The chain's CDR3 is CASRHDMGTSQPQHF. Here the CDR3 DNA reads TGTGCCAGTAGGCACGATATGGGTACCAGTCAGCCCCAGCATTTT.